This TCR beta chain is from a study of CD8 T cells in Susac syndrome (dated 2019 in TCRdb). About the investigation overall: Repertoire sequencing was used to test whether CD8+ T cell activation and differentiation in Susac syndrome was antigen driven.

Looking up the germline V gene yields CDR1 SGHRS and CDR2 YFSETQ. The CDR3 starts with the cysteine, ends with the phenylalanine, and has 15 residues. Of the read, only the CDR3 DNA is kept; its 45 bases are in frame from base 1. Here V drops 4 bases and J drops 1 base, and the junction holds 4 bases not matched to any gene. Peripheral blood CD8+ and CD4+ T cells from healthy donors, Susac syndrome patients and multiple sclerosis patients were profiled using high-throughput TCR beta sequencing. Healthy donors were included as age- and sex-matched controls. Bulk CD8+ and CD4+ T cells were purified magnetically by negative isolation, whereas CD8+ TEMRA cells were enriched by FACS. Blood was collected in EDTA tubes and processed within 24 hours, with PBMCs isolated through density gradient centrifugation. PBMCs intended for TCR sequencing were cryopreserved in liquid nitrogen and were subsequently thawed in a 37 degrees C water bath. The sorted or isolated CD4+, CD8+ and CD8+ TEMRA cells had a purity of 90% or higher.

RNA was extracted with the RNeasy kit and 0.5 to 1 ug was reverse transcribed using random hexamers. The immunoSEQ multiplex PCR assay, which covers 54 Vbeta and 13 Jbeta segments, was used to amplify TCR beta CDR3 regions. PCR amplification bias was corrected using a synthetic template baseline for primer optimization and computational correction. On the authors' methods: Only productive sequences were kept, with reads annotated to V, D and J genes according to IMGT and analyzed in immunoSEQ Analyzer. Clonality was calculated as one minus the Shannon entropy normalized by log2 of the number of productive unique sequences. For each patient and control, public and private clones were evaluated among the 100 most prevalent clones. Clones were defined as Susac-specific if absent from the healthy and MS cohorts, from 1052 published viral clones and from other ImmuneACCESS disease sequences. TCRdb's own reprocessing of the public reads used fastp at Q25 and MiXCR and kept productive beta chains. Duplicate CDR3 protein sequences are folded into a single record with the most common DNA and genes. These V and J calls rely on TCRdb rather than the paper's analysis. Present in this sample are about 120,000 distinct CDR3 sequences, around 94% of which were seen just once. Jointly, the top ten make up roughly 0.095% of the sample.

Notes on this clonotype: Its antigen is still unknown. The record has no base qualities; no much larger clone is one base away.

Broad study findings and their caveats: The number of individuals in the TCR sequencing and HLA analysis was acknowledged as relatively small.

The clonotype originates from a human donor in good health. The sequence joins TRBV5-1 to TRBJ2-5; the junction holds 10 bases that match TRBD1. Input material: CD4+ T cells from PBMCs. The DNA sequence is TGCGCCAGCAGCGACCGGGACAGGGGCCAAGAGACCCAGTACTTC. It codes for CASSDRDRGQETQYF.